What follows describes a single T cell receptor (beta chain). Its antigen remains unidentified. The data derive from a study of T cell responses to AZD1222 COVID-19 vaccine. General study results and limits: Donors skewed white British and female; clonal diversity was possibly underestimated. No repertoire was sampled before or during the peak T cell response, only after it.

Profiled with immunoSEQ multiplex PCR; TCRdb holds only in-frame clones, not every one. This sample carries 95,000 to 150,000 clones, approximately 85% of them seen once, and the ten largest clones take about 8.5%. The CDR3 contains 12 residues. CDR1 and CDR2 (germline): SEHNR, FQNEAQ (reference sequence). The V and J ends lost 7 bases and 6 bases respectively, with 12 bases between them. This chain connects TRBV7-9 to TRBJ1-1; the D gene is possibly TRBD1 (6 bases). The sequence was collected from an adult in good health. The material sequenced was peripheral blood, taken on day 0 of AZD1222 vaccination. CDR3 residues: CASTQGIAEAFF. The CDR3 DNA sequence: TGTGCCAGCACCCAGGGGATCGCTGAAGCTTTCTTT.